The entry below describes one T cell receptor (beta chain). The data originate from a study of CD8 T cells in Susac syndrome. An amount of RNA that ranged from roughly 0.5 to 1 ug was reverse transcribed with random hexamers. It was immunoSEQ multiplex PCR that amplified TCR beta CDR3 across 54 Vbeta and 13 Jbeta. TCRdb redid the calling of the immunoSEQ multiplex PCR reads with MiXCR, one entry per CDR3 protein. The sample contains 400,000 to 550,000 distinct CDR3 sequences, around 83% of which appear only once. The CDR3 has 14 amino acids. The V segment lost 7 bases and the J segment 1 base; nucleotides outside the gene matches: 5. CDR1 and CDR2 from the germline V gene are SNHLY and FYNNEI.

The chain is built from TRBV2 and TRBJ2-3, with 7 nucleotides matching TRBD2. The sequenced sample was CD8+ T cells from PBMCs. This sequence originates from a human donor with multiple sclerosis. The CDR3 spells CASTASGGTDTQYF. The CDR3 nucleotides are TGTGCCAGCACCGCTAGCGGAGGCACAGATACGCAGTATTTT. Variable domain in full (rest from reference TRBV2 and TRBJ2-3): EPEVTQTPSHQVTQMGQEVILRCVPISNHLYFYWYRQILGQKVEFLVSFYNNEISEKSEIFDDQFSVERPDGSNFTLKIRSTKLEDSAMYFCASTASGGTDTQYFGPGTRLTVL.